Sequencing of this TCR beta chain was carried out in a study of beta chain features in type 1 diabetes. Notes on the study in general: For patients and controls alike, PCR might favor shorter templates to the same degree. Shortening of TCRB CDR3s, moderate but significant, appeared in all four CD4+ subsets of Type 1 diabetes patients.

This clone came up a few times. The antigen is undetermined. Sequencing targeted expressed TCRB transcripts, as all isolated RNA had been reverse transcribed. Here immunoSEQ multiplex PCR was the method, and the copy in TCRdb shows in-frame clones only, minus some. The sample consists of 150,000 to 200,000 clones, about 63% of them appearing once. The CDR3 sequence is 12 residues long. V shed 1 base and J shed 11 bases, with 12 bases lying between them. This sequence was found in a man aged 30 to 45 with type 1 diabetes. V is TRBV23-1 and J is TRBJ2-7; D ambiguous. TRBV23-1 is known as an ORF, though its function is uncertain. The sequencing input was naive CD4+ T cells from blood. CDR3 sequence: CASSQLNKLEYF. In DNA, the CDR3 is TGCGCCAGCAGTCAATTAAATAAGCTTGAGTACTTC.